The 24 T cell receptor beta chains in this list originate from one sample, sequenced in a study of monozygotic twins with inflammatory bowel disease. With the 5' RACE reads reprocessed, TCRdb shows one record per CDR3 protein and no DNA. The specimen's table records 80,000 or so distinct CDR3 sequences. The sample comprised blood. The receptor set was obtained from a human donor with ulcerative colitis or Crohn's disease, or a healthy co-twin of an affected twin (not recorded which).

The V gene is TRBV21-1, the J gene TRBJ2-3; TCRdb indicates TRBD1, and absent DNA this call remains unverified. TRBV21-1 is marked as a pseudogene. This CDR3 region has 16 residues. The CDR3 is CASSKIQGTSTDTQYF.

CDR3 in amino acids: CASSLDGRNREQYF. The V call is TRBV5-1, the J call TRBJ2-7. Germline loops: CDR1 SGHRS, CDR2 YFSETQ. The CDR3 covers 14 residues.

The V and J genes are TRBV5-1 and TRBJ2-7; TCRdb outputs TRBD2, but without DNA this stays unchecked. The germline V gene encodes CDR1 SGHRS and CDR2 YFSETQ. This CDR3 is built from 13 residues. CDR3 residues: CASSGTSGYEQYF.

This sequence joins TRBV5-4 and TRBJ2-1; as DNA is missing, the TRBD1 call by TCRdb cannot be tested. CDR1 SGHNT and CDR2 YYREEE come from the germline V gene (reference sequence). This CDR3 has 14 residues. The CDR3 loop reads CASSLGQLHNEQFF.

The V call is TRBV5-1, the J call TRBJ2-3; the TCRdb call, TRBD2, lacks DNA for checking. CDR3 length: 14 amino acids. Germline CDR1 and CDR2: SGHRS and YFSETQ. The CDR3: CASSSGGPTDTQYF.

The chain recombines TRBV4-1 with TRBJ1-2. From germline, CDR1 is MGHRA and CDR2 YSYEKL. This CDR3 has 17 amino acids. CDR3 in amino acids: CASSQGGVASPNYGYTF.

The rearrangement links TRBV4-1 to TRBJ1-4; TCRdb calls TRBD1, which cannot be checked without DNA. Germline CDR1 MGHRA, CDR2 YSYEKL. This CDR3 is 17 amino acids long. Here the CDR3 reads CASSQDRTGRIHEKLFF.

The CDR3 is CSASRGYSGGDDTQYF. V gene TRBV20-1 combines with J gene TRBJ2-3; the TRBD2 assignment by TCRdb is unverifiable without DNA. The CDR3 totals 16 residues. CDR1 is DFQATT, CDR2 SNEGSKA, per germline (reference sequence).

The chain recombines TRBV7-2 with TRBJ1-5; TCRdb proposes TRBD1, but this gene call is untestable without DNA. Germline V gene sequence: CDR1 SGHTA, CDR2 FQGNSA. CDR3 length equals 14 residues. This CDR3 is CASSENGAGQPQHF.

This chain joins TRBV5-1 and TRBJ2-5; absent DNA, TCRdb's TRBD2 call cannot be checked. This CDR3 is built from 17 residues. Germline V gives CDR1 SGHRS, CDR2 YFSETQ. CDR3 residues: CASSLGVGQIHQETQYF.

The chain uses TRBV20-1 and TRBJ2-3; TCRdb outputs TRBD1, but without DNA this stays unchecked. The CDR3 runs 14 residues. CDR1 and CDR2 from the germline V gene are DFQATT and SNEGSKA (reference sequence). The CDR3 region is CSATRGGVTDTQYF.

The rearrangement joins TRBV29-1 to TRBJ2-7; the D call from TCRdb, TRBD2, cannot be confirmed without DNA. CDR1 and CDR2 (germline): SQVTM, ANQGSEA. This CDR3 has 13 residues. CDR3 sequence: CSVEEGGRYEQYF.

The chain joins TRBV19 to TRBJ1-5. CDR1 is LNHDA and CDR2 is SQIVND in the germline V gene (reference sequence). The CDR3 length is 13 residues. The CDR3 region is CASSVGFNQPQHF.

V usage is TRBV7-9 and J usage is TRBJ2-1. The CDR3 contains 13 residues. Germline V gene lookup returns CDR1 SEHNR and CDR2 FQNEAQ (reference sequence). CDR3: CASSLVVYNEQFF.

This chain joins TRBV11-1 and TRBJ2-1; with no DNA, the TCRdb D assignment of TRBD1 cannot be verified. Germline V gene sequence: CDR1 SGHAT, CDR2 FQDESV (reference sequence). This CDR3 has 13 residues. The CDR3 is CASSNDRGNEQFF.

The J gene is TRBJ2-7, the V gene TRBV27; TCRdb indicates TRBD1, and absent DNA this call remains unverified. The CDR3 is 18 amino acids. CDR1 and CDR2 (germline): MNHEY, SMNVEV (reference sequence). CDR3 in amino acids: CASSPLGPGQAFSYEQYF.

The J gene is TRBJ2-1, the V gene TRBV3-1; the D call of TRBD2 rests on TCRdb alone, since no DNA is present to check it. This CDR3 contains 15 residues. Germline CDR1 is LGHDT and CDR2 is YNNKEL (reference sequence). CDR3 in amino acids: CASSQGLAPGNEQFF.

The chain joins TRBV15 to TRBJ1-2; TCRdb proposes TRBD1, but this gene call is untestable without DNA. The CDR3 totals 14 residues. The germline V gene has CDR1 LNHNV and CDR2 YYDKDF (reference sequence). CDR3 sequence reads: CATSSPPEYYGYTF.

This chain links TRBV28 with TRBJ1-2; the TCRdb call, TRBD1, lacks DNA for checking. The CDR3 runs to 14 residues. Germline V gives CDR1 MDHEN, CDR2 SYDVKM. The CDR3 is CASSATGGFLGYTF.

The chain carries TRBV4-1 and TRBJ1-1; with no DNA, the TCRdb D assignment of TRBD1 cannot be verified. There are 14 residues in the CDR3. Germline-derived CDR1 and CDR2 are MGHRA and YSYEKL. This CDR3 is CASSLTGSNTEAFF.

The chain joins TRBV4-2 to TRBJ2-1; TCRdb lists TRBD1, though no DNA is available to test this call. This CDR3 region has 17 residues. In germline, CDR1 is LGHNA, CDR2 YNFKEQ. CDR3 sequence reads: CASSQDLPMTGLREQFF.

The chain combines TRBV25-1 with TRBJ2-4. This CDR3 is 15 amino acids long. Germline CDR1 and CDR2: MGHDK and SYGVNS. The CDR3 reads CASSGYHEPQNIQYF.

This chain links TRBV5-6 with TRBJ2-1. Germline CDR1 SGHDT, CDR2 YYEEEE. The CDR3 has 13 residues. CDR3 region: CASSLSPETEQFF.

V usage is TRBV11-2 and J usage is TRBJ2-3. This CDR3 has 13 amino acids. Germline CDR1 is SGHAT and CDR2 is FQNNGV. The CDR3 is CASSLVAEATQYF.